This TCR beta chain emerged from a study of early T cells in non-severe SARS-CoV-2 infection. Across the study: Sequenced bulk RNA came from whole blood that was unsorted, and chains were unpaired.

Looked up from germline, CDR1 is LNHDA and CDR2 is SQIVND (reference sequence). This CDR3 is built from 15 residues. The ends lost 7 bases at V and 2 bases at J; junction bases unmatched: 4. The protocol attached unique molecular identifiers to individual cDNA molecules. TCRdb reanalysed the 5' RACE reads using MiXCR and keeps one entry per CDR3 protein. The data contain about 83,000 distinct CDR3 sequences, roughly an eighth of them singletons. This receptor was obtained from an adult who was a healthcare worker with PCR-confirmed SARS-CoV-2 infection or an uninfected control (not recorded which). The chain joins TRBV19 to TRBJ2-1; 11 nucleotides align to TRBD2. Sequencing input: whole blood. CDR3 nucleotide sequence: TGTGCCAGTACCGGGACTAGCGGTACCTACAATGAGCAGTTCTTC. This sequence encodes CASTGTSGTYNEQFF.